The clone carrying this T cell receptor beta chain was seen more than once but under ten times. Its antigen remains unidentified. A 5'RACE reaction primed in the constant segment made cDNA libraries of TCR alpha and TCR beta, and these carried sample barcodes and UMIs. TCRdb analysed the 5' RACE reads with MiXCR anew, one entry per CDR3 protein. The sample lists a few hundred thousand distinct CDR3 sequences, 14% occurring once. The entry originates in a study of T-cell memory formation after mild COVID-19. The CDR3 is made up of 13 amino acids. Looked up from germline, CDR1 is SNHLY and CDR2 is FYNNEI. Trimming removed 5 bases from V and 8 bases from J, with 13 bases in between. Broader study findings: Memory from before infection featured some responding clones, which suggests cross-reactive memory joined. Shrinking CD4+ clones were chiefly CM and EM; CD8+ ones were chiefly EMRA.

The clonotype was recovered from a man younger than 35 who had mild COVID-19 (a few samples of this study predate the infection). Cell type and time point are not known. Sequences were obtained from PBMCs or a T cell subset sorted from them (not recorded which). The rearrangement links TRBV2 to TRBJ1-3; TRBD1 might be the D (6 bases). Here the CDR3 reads CASSTGQEDTIYF. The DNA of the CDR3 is TGTGCCAGCAGTACGGGACAAGAGGACACCATATATTTT.